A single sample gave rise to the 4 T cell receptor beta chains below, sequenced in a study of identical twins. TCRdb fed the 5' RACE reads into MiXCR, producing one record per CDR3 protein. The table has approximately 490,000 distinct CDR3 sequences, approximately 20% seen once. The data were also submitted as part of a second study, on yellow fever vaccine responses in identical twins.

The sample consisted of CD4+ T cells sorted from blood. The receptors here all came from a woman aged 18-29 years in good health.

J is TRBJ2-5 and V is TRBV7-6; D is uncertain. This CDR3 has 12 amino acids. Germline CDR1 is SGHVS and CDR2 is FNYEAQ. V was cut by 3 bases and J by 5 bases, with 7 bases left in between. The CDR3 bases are TGTGCCAGCAGCTTCCCAGTGGAGACCCAGTACTTC. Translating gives CASSFPVETQYF.

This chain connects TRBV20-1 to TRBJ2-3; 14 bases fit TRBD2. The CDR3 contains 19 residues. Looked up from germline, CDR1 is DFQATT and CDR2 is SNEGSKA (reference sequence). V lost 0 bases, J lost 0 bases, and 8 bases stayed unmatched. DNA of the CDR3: TGCAGTGCTAGAGACCCGACTAGCGGGAGGGTTGCTAGCACAGATACGCAGTATTTT. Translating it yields CSARDPTSGRVASTDTQYF.

CDR3 nucleotide sequence: TGCGCCAGCAGCTTGGGGGATGAAGAGACCCAGTACTTC. This sequence encodes CASSLGDEETQYF. The chain links TRBV5-1 to TRBJ2-5, with D uncertain. CDR1 and CDR2 from the germline V gene are SGHRS and YFSETQ. Between the trimmed V and J ends, which lost 0 bases and 3 bases, there was a span of 6 bases. The CDR3 extends over 13 amino acids.

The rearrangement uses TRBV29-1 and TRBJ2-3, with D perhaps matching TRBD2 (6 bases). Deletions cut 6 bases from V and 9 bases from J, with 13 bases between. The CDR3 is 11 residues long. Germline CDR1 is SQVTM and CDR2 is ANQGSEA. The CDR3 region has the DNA TGCAGCGTCGACGGGGGTAGCACGCAGTATTTT. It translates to CSVDGGSTQYF.